The 20 T cell receptor beta chains below were found in one sample sequenced in a study of blood T cell repertoires in COVID-19. TCRdb's copy holds only in-frame clones and misses some; the assay was immunoSEQ multiplex PCR. The table records approximately 160,000 clones, around nine tenths of them present only once. Sequenced material: peripheral blood. Receptor source: a man aged 55-75 years with COVID-19, enrolled during active disease.

The gene calls are TRBV7-2 and TRBJ1-1; 7 bases are shared with TRBD1. Trimming cost V 5 bases and J 1 base; bases outside gene matches: 1. Germline V CDR1 and CDR2: SGHTA, FQGNSA. This CDR3 region has 13 residues. For the CDR3, the DNA is TGTGCCAGCAGCCGGACAGGGAACACTGAAGCTTTCTTT. Translating gives CASSRTGNTEAFF.

V usage is TRBV27 and J usage is TRBJ1-5, with 12 bases lining up with TRBD1. Germline V gene sequence: CDR1 MNHEY, CDR2 SMNVEV (reference sequence). The CDR3 sequence is 14 residues long. V dropped 6 bases and J dropped 9; count of bases not matched to a gene: 6. CDR3 residues: CASSRGQGALPQHF. The CDR3 nucleotides are TGTGCCAGCAGCCGGGGACAGGGGGCTCTGCCCCAGCATTTT.

The rearrangement joins TRBV2 to TRBJ2-5; 7 bases map to TRBD1. Germline trimming cut 6 bases from V and 1 base from J; bases unmatched to any gene: 2. CDR1 and CDR2 from the germline V gene are SNHLY and FYNNEI. This CDR3 contains 13 residues. The CDR3 nucleotides are TGTGCCAGCAGGGGGACAGTCCAAGAGACCCAGTACTTC. Its translation is CASRGTVQETQYF. Full variable domain (outside the CDR3, taken from reference TRBV2 and TRBJ2-5): EPEVTQTPSHQVTQMGQEVILRCVPISNHLYFYWYRQILGQKVEFLVSFYNNEISEKSEIFDDQFSVERPDGSNFTLKIRSTKLEDSAMYFCASRGTVQETQYFGPGTRLLVL.

The chain couples TRBV5-1 to TRBJ2-7; D is ambiguous. The ends were cut back, 4 bases at V and 5 bases at J, with 19 bases in the middle. In germline, CDR1 is SGHRS, CDR2 YFSETQ. This CDR3 region has 15 residues. CDR3 DNA: TGCGCCAGCAGCACACTTGATGGGCCCCGGCACGAGCAGTACTTC. Amino acid sequence: CASSTLDGPRHEQYF.

The rearrangement joins TRBV4-3 to TRBJ1-3; D possibly corresponds to TRBD1 (5 bases). CDR1 and CDR2 from the germline V gene are LGHNA and YSLEER. The germline V and J ends were trimmed by 1 base and 2 bases, with 18 bases remaining between them. The CDR3 loop spans 18 amino acids. DNA for the CDR3: TGCGCCAGCAGCCAAGGAAATCTCAAGTCGGGGGCTGGAAACACCATATATTTT. Amino acid sequence: CASSQGNLKSGAGNTIYF.

CDR3 region: CASSHLEWQYF. The CDR3 DNA follows: TGTGCCAGCAGCCACCTCGAGTGGCAGTACTTC. The chain carries TRBV7-8 and TRBJ2-7, with no clear D. V was trimmed by 5 bases and J by 9 bases, leaving 11 bases between them. Germline V CDR1 and CDR2: SGHVS, FQNEAQ. The length of the CDR3 is 11 residues. The full variable domain, rest sourced from reference TRBV7-8 and TRBJ2-7, is GAGVSQSPRYKVAKRGQDVALRCDPISGHVSLFWYQQALGQGPEFLTYFQNEAQLDKSGLPSDRFFAERPEGSVSTLKIQRTQQEDSAVYLCASSHLEWQYFGPGTRLTVT.

This chain joins TRBV7-2 and TRBJ2-1; 12 bases match TRBD2. Germline CDR1 SGHTA, CDR2 FQGNSA. The CDR3 loop spans 15 amino acids. The V and J ends lost 5 bases and 8 bases, in that order; junction bases with no gene match: 7. CDR3 amino acids: CASSAGLAGSYEQFF. Here the CDR3 DNA reads TGTGCCAGCAGCGCCGGACTAGCGGGGTCTTATGAGCAGTTCTTC.

The chain joins TRBV7-2 to TRBJ1-5; D is uncertain. The CDR3 contains 19 residues. The V gene's germline CDR1 is SGHTA and CDR2 FQGNSA. The V and J ends lost 0 bases and 0 bases respectively, with 18 bases between them. The CDR3 DNA sequence: TGTGCCAGCAGCTTAGCCACAGTATCCCAACGGGATAGCAATCAGCCCCAGCATTTT. Its protein product is CASSLATVSQRDSNQPQHF.

The chain recombines TRBV7-6 with TRBJ2-7, with 9 bases matching TRBD1. With 5 bases clipped from V and 0 bases from J, the junction kept 8 bases outside the gene matches. The CDR3 sequence is 16 residues long. The germline CDR1 and CDR2 sequences are SGHVS and FNYEAQ. The CDR3 loop is CASSANVQGASYEQYF. The CDR3 nucleotides read TGTGCCAGCAGCGCAAACGTACAGGGGGCCTCCTACGAGCAGTACTTC. The full variable domain, rest sourced from reference TRBV7-6 and TRBJ2-7, is GAGVSQSPRYKVTKRGQDVALRCDPISGHVSLYWYRQALGQGPEFLTYFNYEAQQDKSGLPNDRFSAERPEGSISTLTIQRTEQRDSAMYRCASSANVQGASYEQYFGPGTRLTVT.

This chain connects TRBV18 to TRBJ1-3; D gene ambiguous. Trimming took 2 bases from V and 8 from J, leaving 10 bases between them. The CDR3 contains 13 residues. CDR1 and CDR2 (germline): KGHSH, LQKENI. The CDR3 here is CASSPGPGDTIYF. CDR3 nucleotides: TGTGCCAGCTCACCAGGGCCCGGCGACACCATATATTTT.

This clone showed up just a few times. The chain uses TRBV28 and TRBJ2-7, with a possible D match to TRBD1 (6 bases). From germline, CDR1 is MDHEN and CDR2 SYDVKM. The CDR3 is 14 amino acids. Trimming removed 6 bases from V and 3 bases from J, with 15 bases in between. The CDR3 loop reads CASRGRETGYEQYF. CDR3 bases: TGTGCCAGCAGGGGCCGCGAGACAGGCTACGAGCAGTACTTC.

The rearrangement joins TRBV25-1 to TRBJ1-6; 7 bases agree with TRBD1. This CDR3 has 15 amino acids. V lost 6 bases and J lost 7; bases outside the gene matches: 9. CDR1 MGHDK and CDR2 SYGVNS come from the germline V gene. CDR3 in amino acids: CASRNDRVMNSPLHF. The CDR3 nucleotides read TGTGCCAGCAGGAATGACAGGGTTATGAATTCACCCCTCCACTTT.

In this sample, this clone turned up once. The gene calls are TRBV6-5 and TRBJ2-3; D gene ambiguous. Germline CDR1 is MNHEY and CDR2 is SVGAGI. V was cut by 5 bases and J by 2 bases, with 14 bases left in between. CDR3 length: 15 residues. The CDR3 reads CASSRSVRNTDTQYF. The CDR3 DNA follows: TGTGCCAGCAGTAGGAGCGTGAGAAACACAGATACGCAGTATTTT.

V gene TRBV7-2 combines with J gene TRBJ2-4; 7 positions agree with TRBD2. This CDR3 is built from 14 residues. With 3 bases clipped from V and 10 bases from J, the junction kept 9 bases outside the gene matches. The germline gives CDR1 SGHTA, CDR2 FQGNSA. CDR3 coding DNA: TGTGCCAGCAGCTTTGGCGCGGGAGCCGAAATTCAGTACTTC. Its protein product is CASSFGAGAEIQYF.

This chain connects TRBV24-1 to TRBJ1-2; weak D call: TRBD1 (5 bases). Germline values: CDR1 KGHDR, CDR2 SFDVKD. V was cut by 5 bases and J by 4 bases, with 7 bases left in between. The CDR3 contains 12 residues. CDR3 bases: TGTGCCACCAGTGCCGACAGCTATGGCTACACCTTC. Its translation: CATSADSYGYTF.

This clone was counted once. V gene TRBV29-1 combines with J gene TRBJ2-7, with D possibly being TRBD2 (6 bases). The CDR3 covers 14 residues. Germline V gene lookup returns CDR1 SQVTM and CDR2 ANQGSEA. V lost 7 bases, J lost 0 bases, and 16 bases lay in between. The CDR3, as DNA: TGCAGCGGGAGGGGTGCGGAGAGCTCCTACGAGCAGTACTTC. Protein sequence: CSGRGAESSYEQYF.

The chain links TRBV24-1 to TRBJ2-1, with 9 nucleotides matching TRBD1. With 4 bases clipped from V and 6 bases from J, the junction kept 9 bases outside the gene matches. Germline V lookup: CDR1 KGHDR, CDR2 SFDVKD. The CDR3 loop spans 16 amino acids. CDR3: CATSDRGQGSGNEQFF. The CDR3 DNA is TGTGCCACCAGTGACCGCGGACAGGGGTCTGGCAATGAGCAGTTCTTC.

The chain combines TRBV19 with TRBJ1-2; TRBD1 matches at 7 bases. The V segment lost 1 base and the J segment 0 bases; nucleotides outside the gene matches: 2. This CDR3 is built from 15 residues. The germline CDR1 and CDR2 sequences are LNHDA and SQIVND (reference sequence). In nucleotides, the CDR3 is TGTGCCAGTAGTATAGGTGGGACAGCTAACTATGGCTACACCTTC. The encoded protein is CASSIGGTANYGYTF.

This rearrangement joins TRBV7-8 to TRBJ2-5; D might be TRBD1 (5 bases). V lost 7 bases to trimming and J lost 2 bases, with 11 bases between them. The CDR3 is made up of 13 amino acids. From germline, CDR1 is SGHVS and CDR2 FQNEAQ. The CDR3 DNA follows: TGTGCCAGCACGGCAGGGTTACAAGAGACCCAGTACTTC. It codes for CASTAGLQETQYF.

V is TRBV5-6 and J is TRBJ1-1; 9 nucleotides align to TRBD1. With 3 bases clipped from V and 2 bases from J, the junction kept 5 bases outside the gene matches. This CDR3 contains 15 residues. The V gene's germline CDR1 is SGHDT and CDR2 YYEEEE. Written as DNA, the CDR3 is TGTGCCAGCAGCTACCGGGACAGGGCAAACACTGAAGCTTTCTTT. Residues: CASSYRDRANTEAFF.